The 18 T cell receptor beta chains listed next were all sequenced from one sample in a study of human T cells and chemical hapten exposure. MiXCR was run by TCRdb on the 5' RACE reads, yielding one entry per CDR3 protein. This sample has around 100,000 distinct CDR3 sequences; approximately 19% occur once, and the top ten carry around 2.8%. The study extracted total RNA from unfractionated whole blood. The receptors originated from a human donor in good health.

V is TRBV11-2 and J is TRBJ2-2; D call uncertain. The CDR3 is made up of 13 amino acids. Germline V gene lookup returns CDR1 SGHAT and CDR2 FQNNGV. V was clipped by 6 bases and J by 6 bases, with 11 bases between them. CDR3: CASRPPAPGELFF. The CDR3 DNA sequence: TGTGCCAGCAGGCCACCCGCTCCCGGGGAGCTGTTTTTT.

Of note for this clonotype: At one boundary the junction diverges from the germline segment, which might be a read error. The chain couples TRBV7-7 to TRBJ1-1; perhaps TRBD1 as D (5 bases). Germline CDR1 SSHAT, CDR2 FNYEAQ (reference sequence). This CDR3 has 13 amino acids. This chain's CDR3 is CASSLSRESEAFF. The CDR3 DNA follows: TGTGCTAGCAGCTTGTCCAGGGAATCTGAAGCTTTCTTT.

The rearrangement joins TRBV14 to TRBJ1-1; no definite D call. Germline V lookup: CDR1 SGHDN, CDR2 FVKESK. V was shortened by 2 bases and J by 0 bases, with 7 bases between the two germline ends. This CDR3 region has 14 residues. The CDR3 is CASSQLQMNTEAFF. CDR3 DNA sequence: TGTGCCAGCAGCCAACTACAAATGAACACTGAAGCTTTCTTT.

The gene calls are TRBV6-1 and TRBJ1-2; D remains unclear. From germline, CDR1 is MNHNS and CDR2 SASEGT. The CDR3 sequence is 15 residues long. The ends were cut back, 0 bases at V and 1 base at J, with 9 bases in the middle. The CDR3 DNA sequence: TGTGCCAGCAGTGAAGCAGTGGGTAGTAACTATGGCTACACCTTC. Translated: CASSEAVGSNYGYTF.

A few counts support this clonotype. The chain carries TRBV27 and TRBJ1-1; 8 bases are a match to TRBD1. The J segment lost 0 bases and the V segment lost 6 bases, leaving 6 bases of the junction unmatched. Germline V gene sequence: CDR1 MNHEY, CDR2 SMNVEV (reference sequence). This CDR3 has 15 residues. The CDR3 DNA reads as TGTGCCAGCAGCTGGGGACAGGCGCTGAACACTGAAGCTTTCTTT. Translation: CASSWGQALNTEAFF.

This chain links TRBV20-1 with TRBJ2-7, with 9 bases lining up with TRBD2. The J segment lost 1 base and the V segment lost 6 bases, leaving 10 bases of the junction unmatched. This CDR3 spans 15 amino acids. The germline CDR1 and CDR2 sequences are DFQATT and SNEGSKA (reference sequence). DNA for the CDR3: TGCAGTGCCTCCGCCGTGACTAGCGGTTCCTACGAGCAGTACTTC. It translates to CSASAVTSGSYEQYF.

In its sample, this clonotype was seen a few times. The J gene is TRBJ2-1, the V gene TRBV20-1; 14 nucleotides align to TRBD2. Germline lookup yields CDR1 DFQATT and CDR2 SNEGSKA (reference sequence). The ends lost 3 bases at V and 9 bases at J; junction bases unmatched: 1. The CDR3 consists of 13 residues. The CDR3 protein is CSASGLAGGEQFF. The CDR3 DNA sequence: TGCAGTGCTAGCGGACTAGCGGGGGGTGAGCAGTTCTTC.

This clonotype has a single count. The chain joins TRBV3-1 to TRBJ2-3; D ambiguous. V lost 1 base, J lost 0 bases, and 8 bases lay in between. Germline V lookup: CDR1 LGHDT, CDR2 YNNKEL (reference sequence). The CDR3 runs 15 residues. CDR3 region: CASSQGISSTDTQYF. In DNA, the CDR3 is TGTGCCAGCAGCCAAGGGATATCCAGCACAGATACGCAGTATTTT.

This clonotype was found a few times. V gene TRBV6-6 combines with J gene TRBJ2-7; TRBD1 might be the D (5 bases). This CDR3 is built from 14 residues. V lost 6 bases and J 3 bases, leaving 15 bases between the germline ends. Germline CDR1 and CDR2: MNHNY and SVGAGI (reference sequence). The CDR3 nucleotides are TGTGCCAGCAGCCCCGGACACGTTCACTACGAGCAGTACTTC. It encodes CASSPGHVHYEQYF.

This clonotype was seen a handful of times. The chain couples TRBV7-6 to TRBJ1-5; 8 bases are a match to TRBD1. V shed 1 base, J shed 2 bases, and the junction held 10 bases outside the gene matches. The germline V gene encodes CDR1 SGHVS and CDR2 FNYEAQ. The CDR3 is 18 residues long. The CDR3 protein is CASSLEGRGPLGNQPQHF. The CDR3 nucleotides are TGTGCCAGCAGCTTAGAGGGCAGGGGGCCGTTGGGCAATCAGCCCCAGCATTTT.

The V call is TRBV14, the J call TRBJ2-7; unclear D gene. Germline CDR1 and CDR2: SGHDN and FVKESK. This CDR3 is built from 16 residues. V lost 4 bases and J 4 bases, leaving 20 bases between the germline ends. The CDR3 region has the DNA TGTGCCAGCAGCCGGATCGGGTCTCCTATACCTTACGAGCAGTACTTC. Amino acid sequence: CASSRIGSPIPYEQYF.

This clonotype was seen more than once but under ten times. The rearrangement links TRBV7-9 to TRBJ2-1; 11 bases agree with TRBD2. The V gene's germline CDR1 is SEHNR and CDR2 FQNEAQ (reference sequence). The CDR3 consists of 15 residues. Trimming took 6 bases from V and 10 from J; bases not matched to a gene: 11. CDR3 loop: CASRFSGRAVGEQFF. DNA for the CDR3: TGTGCCAGCAGATTTAGCGGGAGGGCCGTCGGAGAGCAGTTCTTC.

The CDR3 DNA follows: TGTGCCAGCAGTTACTCGGAAAATGAAAAACTGTTTTTT. Encoded protein: CASSYSENEKLFF. V and J are TRBV6-5 and TRBJ1-4; no definite D call. Germline V CDR1 and CDR2: MNHEY, SVGAGI. V was pared by 0 bases and J by 5 bases, with 4 bases between. CDR3 length equals 13 residues.

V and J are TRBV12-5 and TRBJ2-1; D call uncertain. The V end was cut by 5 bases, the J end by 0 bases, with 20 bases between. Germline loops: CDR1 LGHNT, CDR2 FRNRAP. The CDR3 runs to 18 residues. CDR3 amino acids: CASGALFANTYSYNEQFF. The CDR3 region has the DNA TGTGCTAGTGGTGCCCTTTTTGCGAACACCTACTCCTACAATGAGCAGTTCTTC.

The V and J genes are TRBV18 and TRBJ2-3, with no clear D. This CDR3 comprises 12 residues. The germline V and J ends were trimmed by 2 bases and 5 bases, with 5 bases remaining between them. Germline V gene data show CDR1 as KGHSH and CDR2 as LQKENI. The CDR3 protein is CASSPVQDTQYF. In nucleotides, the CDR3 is TGTGCCAGCTCACCAGTGCAAGATACGCAGTATTTT.

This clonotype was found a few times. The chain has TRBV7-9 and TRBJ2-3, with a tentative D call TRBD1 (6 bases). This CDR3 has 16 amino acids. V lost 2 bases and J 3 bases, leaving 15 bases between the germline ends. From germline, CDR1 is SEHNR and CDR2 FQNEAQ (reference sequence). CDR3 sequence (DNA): TGTGCCAGCAGCTTACTGGGGGCACTTCGGACAGATACGCAGTATTTT. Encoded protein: CASSLLGALRTDTQYF.

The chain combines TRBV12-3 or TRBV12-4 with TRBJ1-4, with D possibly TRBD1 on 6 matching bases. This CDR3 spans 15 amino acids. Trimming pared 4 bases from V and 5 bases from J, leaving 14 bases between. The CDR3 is CASSWQGLGNEKLFF. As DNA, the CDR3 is TGTGCCAGCAGTTGGCAGGGGTTGGGGAATGAAAAACTGTTTTTT.

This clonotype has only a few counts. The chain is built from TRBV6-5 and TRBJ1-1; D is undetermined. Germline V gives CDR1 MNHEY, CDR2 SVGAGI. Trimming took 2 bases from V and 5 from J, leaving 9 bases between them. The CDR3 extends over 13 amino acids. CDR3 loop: CASSYPGRTEAFF. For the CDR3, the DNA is TGTGCCAGCAGTTACCCCGGACGGACTGAAGCTTTCTTT.